The 6 T cell receptor beta chains reported below all come from one sample, sequenced in a study of neurological immune-mediated disorders. A single record per CDR3 protein comes from TCRdb applying MiXCR to the 5' RACE reads. The sample carries 55,000 to 75,000 distinct CDR3 sequences, over 2% recorded once. The sample consisted of PBMCs. The source of these receptors is a man between 45 and 60 years old with multiple sclerosis.

This clonotype was seen ten or more times. The V gene is TRBV5-1, the J gene TRBJ2-1; 7 nucleotides line up with TRBD1. After removal of 3 bases from V and 7 bases from J, the junction contained 7 bases not matched to a gene. Germline assignment: CDR1 SGHRS and CDR2 YFSETQ. This CDR3 is built from 14 residues. Here the CDR3 DNA reads TGCGCCAGCAGCTACAGGGGAGTAGATAATGAGCAGTTCTTC. Encoded protein: CASSYRGVDNEQFF.

This clonotype was counted many times. The genes are TRBV6-5 and TRBJ1-4, with TRBD1 as a possible D gene (6 bases). The CDR3 is made up of 12 amino acids. CDR1 is MNHEY, CDR2 SVGAGI, per germline. V was clipped by 6 bases and J by 8 bases, with 10 bases between them. The CDR3 sequence is CASSQGSEKLFF. DNA of the CDR3: TGTGCCAGCAGCCAGGGGAGCGAAAAACTGTTTTTT.

Ten or more counts support this clonotype. The chain has TRBV7-2 and TRBJ1-1; TRBD1 might be the D (6 bases). Germline CDR1 and CDR2: SGHTA and FQGNSA. CDR3 length equals 14 residues. V was cut by 7 bases and J by 4 bases, with 16 bases left in between. Here the CDR3 reads CASTPAGRGTEAFF. DNA for the CDR3: TGTGCCAGCACCCCGGCGGGCAGGGGCACTGAAGCTTTCTTT.

In this sample, this clonotype turned up many times. The rearrangement uses TRBV9 and TRBJ2-7; TRBD1 might be the D (5 bases). The germline gives CDR1 SGDLS, CDR2 YYNGEE. V was shortened by 2 bases and J by 6 bases, with 15 bases between the two germline ends. The CDR3 spans 14 residues. The CDR3 reads CASSVEPGKGEQYF. The DNA of the CDR3 is TGTGCCAGCAGCGTGGAACCAGGGAAGGGCGAGCAGTACTTC.

This clonotype was detected ten times or more. The CDR3 coding sequence is TGCGCCAGCAGCTTGGAACAGGGCACTGGCTACACCTTC. It is translated as CASSLEQGTGYTF. The chain is built from TRBV5-1 and TRBJ1-2; D is perhaps TRBD1 (6 bases). Germline-derived CDR1 and CDR2 are SGHRS and YFSETQ. Trimming removed 0 bases at V and 7 bases at J, with 10 bases between. This CDR3 comprises 13 residues.

In its sample, this clonotype was seen many times. The rearrangement links TRBV10-2 to TRBJ1-5; D is undetermined. The V gene's germline CDR1 is WSHSY and CDR2 SAAADI. Trimming shortened V by 0 bases and J by 4 bases, and 4 bases separated the two germline ends. CDR3 length: 13 amino acids. For the CDR3, the DNA is TGCGCCAGCAGTGAGTCGCTAAATCAGCCCCAGCATTTT. This gives the protein CASSESLNQPQHF.